A selection of T cell receptor beta chains follows, all from one sample in a study of blood T cell repertoires in COVID-19. Using immunoSEQ multiplex PCR, the repertoire was profiled, and TCRdb retains in-frame clones only, with some absent. The top ten hold 8.1% of the sample, which has roughly 180,000 clones, 60% to 85% seen once. Sequencing was performed on peripheral blood. These receptors all stem from a woman aged 60 to 75 with COVID-19, enrolled during active disease. The CDR3 runs from the conserved cysteine through the conserved F or W. D genes are given only for firm matches. A row's size may be missing; if present it is once, few, many or a size class.

j_gene	abundance	d_gene	v_gene	CDR3aa	CDR3nt
TRBJ2-2	-	-	TRBV19	CASSIGTDLNTGELFF	TGTGCCAGTAGTATAGGGACAGATTTGAACACCGGGGAGCTGTTTTTT
TRBJ2-5	-	TRBD1	TRBV18	CASSYGTVQETQYF	TGTGCCAGCTCGTATGGGACAGTCCAAGAGACCCAGTACTTC
TRBJ1-6	-	-	TRBV2	CASSIGVGDSPLHF	TGTGCCAGCAGTATAGGGGTAGGGGATTCACCCCTCCACTTT
TRBJ2-1	few	TRBD2	TRBV19	CASSIGAGGRNEQFF	TGTGCCAGTAGTATAGGAGCGGGAGGGCGGAATGAGCAGTTCTTC
TRBJ2-7	-	TRBD2	TRBV2	CASRTSVIYEQYF	TGTGCCAGCAGGACTAGCGTAATCTACGAGCAGTACTTC
TRBJ2-2	few	-	TRBV27	CASSLRSGTGELFF	TGTGCCAGCAGTTTACGGTCCGGGACCGGGGAGCTGTTTTTT
TRBJ2-2	-	-	TRBV2	CASSEPGGGTGELFF	TGTGCCAGCAGTGAACCTGGGGGCGGCACCGGGGAGCTGTTTTTT
TRBJ1-2	-	-	TRBV6-5	CASSTQGQIYGYTF	TGTGCCAGCAGTACCCAAGGACAGATCTATGGCTACACCTTC
TRBJ1-5	-	TRBD1	TRBV4-3	CASSSSPLTGVGSNQPQHF	TGCGCCAGCAGCTCCTCGCCCCTCACAGGGGTCGGGAGCAATCAGCCCCAGCATTTT
TRBJ2-7	-	TRBD1	TRBV6-5	CASSLARGLYEQYF	TGTGCCAGCAGTTTAGCCAGGGGGCTCTACGAGCAGTACTTC
TRBJ1-2	few	-	TRBV7-2	CASSLAWRVSNYGYTF	TGTGCCAGCAGCTTAGCGTGGCGGGTGTCGAACTATGGCTACACCTTC
TRBJ2-5	-	-	TRBV4-3	CASSLGLGQETQYF	TGCGCCAGCAGCCTGGGGCTGGGACAAGAGACCCAGTACTTC